The present T cell receptor (beta chain) was sequenced within a study of cytomegalovirus exposure and HLA in healthy donors. V trimming: 3 bases; J trimming: 7 bases; junction bases outside the gene matches: 5. Germline loops: CDR1 LGHNA, CDR2 YNFKEQ. The CDR3 totals 15 residues. This clone was seen only once. 60 Vbeta and 13 Jbeta primers were used in PCR. TCRdb's copy holds only in-frame clones and misses some; the assay was immunoSEQ multiplex PCR. This sample has about 120,000 clones; around two thirds occur once, and the top ten carry less than 9.5%. This chain links TRBV4-2 with TRBJ2-2; 10 bases agree with TRBD1. Sample: PBMCs. The clonotype originates from a woman aged 40 to 55 in good health and CMV-seropositive. CDR3 loop: CASSQRRDRGGELFF. For the CDR3, the DNA is TGTGCCAGCAGCCAGAGACGGGACAGGGGCGGGGAGCTGTTTTTT.